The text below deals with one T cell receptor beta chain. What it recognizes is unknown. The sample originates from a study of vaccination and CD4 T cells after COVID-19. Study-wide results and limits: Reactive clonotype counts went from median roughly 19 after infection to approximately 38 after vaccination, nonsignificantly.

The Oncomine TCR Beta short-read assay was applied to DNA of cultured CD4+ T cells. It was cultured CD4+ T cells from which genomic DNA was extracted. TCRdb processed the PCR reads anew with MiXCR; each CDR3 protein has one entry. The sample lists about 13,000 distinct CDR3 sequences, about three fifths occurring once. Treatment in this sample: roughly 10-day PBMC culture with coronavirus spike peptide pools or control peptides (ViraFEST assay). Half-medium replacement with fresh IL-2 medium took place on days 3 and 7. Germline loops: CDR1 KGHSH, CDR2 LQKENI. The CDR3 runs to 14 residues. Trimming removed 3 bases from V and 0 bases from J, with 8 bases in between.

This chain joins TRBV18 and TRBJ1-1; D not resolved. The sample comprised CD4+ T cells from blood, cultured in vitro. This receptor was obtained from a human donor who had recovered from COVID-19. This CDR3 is CASSPLEMNTEAFF. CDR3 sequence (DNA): TGTGCCAGCTCACCGCTAGAGATGAACACTGAAGCTTTCTTT.